A single T cell receptor (beta chain) is shown here with its context. Its antigen is unidentified. The sample belongs to a study of T-cell memory formation after mild COVID-19. TCRdb re-called the 5' RACE reads with MiXCR, one entry per CDR3 protein. The data hold about 200,000 distinct CDR3 sequences, with about 16% observed a single time. Germline values: CDR1 MNHEY, CDR2 SMNVEV (reference sequence). With V trimmed by 5 bases and J by 5 bases, 5 bases remained unmatched. The CDR3 totals 13 residues. Whole-study results and caveats: That cross-reactive memory joined was suggested by some responding clones appearing in pre-infection memory.

This TCR came from an adult woman who had mild COVID-19 (a few samples of this study predate the infection). Cell type and time point are not known. The sample was PBMCs or a T cell subset sorted from them (not recorded which). The chain couples TRBV27 to TRBJ1-1, with 7 nucleotides matching TRBD1. This CDR3 is CASSRTGWTEAFF. Here the CDR3 DNA reads TGTGCCAGCAGTCGGACAGGTTGGACTGAAGCTTTCTTT.